This T cell receptor beta chain derives from a study of T-cell memory formation after mild COVID-19. At the level of the study: TCR clusters mostly belonged to single donors. Study-wide results and caveats: Contracting clones, day 15 to 85, had balanced CD4/CD8, and later expanders favored CD4+.

A 5'RACE reaction primed in the constant segment made cDNA libraries of TCR alpha and TCR beta, and these carried sample barcodes and UMIs. One entry per CDR3 protein, called by TCRdb with MiXCR from the 5' RACE reads. The sample has about 470,000 distinct CDR3 sequences; roughly 23% are singletons. Note on this clonotype: Its target is unknown.

Deletions cut 2 bases from V and 3 bases from J, with 10 bases between. The CDR3 is 14 residues long. Germline V CDR1 and CDR2: GTSNPN, SVGIG (reference sequence). Sequenced: PBMCs or a T cell subset sorted from them (not recorded which). The origin of this receptor is an adult woman who had mild COVID-19 (a few samples of this study predate the infection). Cell type and time point are not known. This chain uses TRBV30 with TRBJ2-2; D is unclear. The CDR3 is CAWSTTIHTGELFF. The CDR3 bases are TGTGCCTGGAGTACGACCATACACACCGGGGAGCTGTTTTTT.